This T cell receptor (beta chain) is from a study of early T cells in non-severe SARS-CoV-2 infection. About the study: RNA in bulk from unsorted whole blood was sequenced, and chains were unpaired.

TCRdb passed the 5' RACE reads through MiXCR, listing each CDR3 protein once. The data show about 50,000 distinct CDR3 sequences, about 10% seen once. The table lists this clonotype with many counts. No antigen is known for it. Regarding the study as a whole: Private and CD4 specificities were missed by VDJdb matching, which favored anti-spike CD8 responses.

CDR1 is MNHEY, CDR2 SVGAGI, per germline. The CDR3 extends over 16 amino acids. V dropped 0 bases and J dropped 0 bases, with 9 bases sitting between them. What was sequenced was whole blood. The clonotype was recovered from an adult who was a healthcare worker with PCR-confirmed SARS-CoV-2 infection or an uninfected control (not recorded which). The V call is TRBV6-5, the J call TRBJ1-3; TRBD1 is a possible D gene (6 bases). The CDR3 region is CASSYSAGASGNTIYF. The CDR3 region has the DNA TGTGCCAGCAGTTACTCGGCAGGGGCCTCTGGAAACACCATATATTTT.